The rows below give T cell receptor beta chains drawn from one sample of a study of identical twins. One entry per CDR3 protein results from TCRdb running MiXCR on the 5' RACE reads. The sample carries roughly 1.6 million distinct CDR3 sequences, less than 40% recorded once. Sequenced material: cord blood. All receptors come from a newborn girl in good health. Each CDR3 is given with its conserved first and last residue. A D gene is named only where the DNA matches it firmly. Only part of the rows carry a size: once, few, many, or a class if the clone is expanded.

d_call: NA
clone_size: few
j_call: TRBJ1-1
v_call: TRBV28
cdr3_length: 16
cdr3_nt: TGTGCCAGCAGTTTTGGGGCCCTCCCCTTGAACACTGAAGCTTTCTTT
cdr3_aa: CASSFGALPLNTEAFF

d_call: TRBD2
clone_size: NA
j_call: TRBJ2-5
v_call: TRBV11-2
cdr3_length: 18
cdr3_nt: TGTGCCAGCAGCTTAGTAACTAGCGGGGGGCCAACCTACAATGAGCAGTACTTC
cdr3_aa: CASSLVTSGGPTYNEQYF

d_call: NA
clone_size: NA
j_call: TRBJ1-2
v_call: TRBV7-2
cdr3_length: 14
cdr3_nt: TGTGCCAGCAGCTTAAGGTCCGGGGGCTATGGCTACACCTTC
cdr3_aa: CASSLRSGGYGYTF

d_call: NA
clone_size: NA
j_call: TRBJ2-1
v_call: TRBV20-1
cdr3_length: 13
cdr3_nt: TGCAGTGCCCCGGGACGCTTGGACAATGAGCAGTTCTTC
cdr3_aa: CSAPGRLDNEQFF

d_call: NA
clone_size: NA
j_call: TRBJ2-3
v_call: TRBV11-1
cdr3_length: 16
cdr3_nt: TGTGCCAGCAGCTTAGGAGGCCTAGCGTACACAGATACGCAGTATTTT
cdr3_aa: CASSLGGLAYTDTQYF

d_call: TRBD2
clone_size: many
j_call: TRBJ2-3
v_call: TRBV4-2
cdr3_length: 14
cdr3_nt: TGTGCCAGCAGAAGCGGGGCTAGCACAGATACGCAGTATTTT
cdr3_aa: CASRSGASTDTQYF

d_call: NA
clone_size: few
j_call: TRBJ1-6
v_call: TRBV12-3/TRBV12-4
cdr3_length: 17
cdr3_nt: TGTGCCAGCAGGGGGGAGGGGTCGCCCATGGATAATTCACCCCTCCACTTT
cdr3_aa: CASRGEGSPMDNSPLHF

d_call: TRBD1
clone_size: few
j_call: TRBJ2-3
v_call: TRBV7-2
cdr3_length: 16
cdr3_nt: TGTGCCAGCAGCTTAGCCTCCAGGACAGGGTTTGGTACGCAGTATTTT
cdr3_aa: CASSLASRTGFGTQYF

d_call: NA
clone_size: NA
j_call: TRBJ1-2
v_call: TRBV11-2
cdr3_length: 15
cdr3_nt: TGTGCCAGCAGCTTAGGGGCTAGACAGGTTTATGGCTACACCTTC
cdr3_aa: CASSLGARQVYGYTF

d_call: TRBD1
clone_size: few
j_call: TRBJ2-7
v_call: TRBV5-1
cdr3_length: 15
cdr3_nt: TGCGCCAGCAGCTTCTCGGGACAGATCTCCTACGAGCAGTACTTC
cdr3_aa: CASSFSGQISYEQYF

d_call: NA
clone_size: NA
j_call: TRBJ1-5
v_call: TRBV2
cdr3_length: 14
cdr3_nt: TGTGCCAGCAGTGGGTCACATAGCAATCAGCCCCAGCATTTT
cdr3_aa: CASSGSHSNQPQHF

d_call: NA
clone_size: few
j_call: TRBJ1-4
v_call: TRBV12-3/TRBV12-4
cdr3_length: 15
cdr3_nt: TGTGCCAGCCGCCTAGGTCGGGGAACTAATGAAAAACTGTTTTTT
cdr3_aa: CASRLGRGTNEKLFF

d_call: NA
clone_size: once
j_call: TRBJ1-5
v_call: TRBV3-1
cdr3_length: 15
cdr3_nt: TGTGCCAGCAGCCGGGGGGGACATAGCAATCAGCCCCAGCATTTT
cdr3_aa: CASSRGGHSNQPQHF

d_call: NA
clone_size: few
j_call: TRBJ1-2
v_call: TRBV20-1
cdr3_length: 12
cdr3_nt: TGCAGTGCTCACCTGGAACAACAGGGCTACACCTTC
cdr3_aa: CSAHLEQQGYTF

d_call: NA
clone_size: once
j_call: TRBJ1-1
v_call: TRBV14
cdr3_length: 16
cdr3_nt: TGTGCCAGCAGCCTTCCTCCCGGGGGCCAAAACACTGAAGCTTTCTTT
cdr3_aa: CASSLPPGGQNTEAFF

d_call: NA
clone_size: few
j_call: TRBJ2-7
v_call: TRBV20-1
cdr3_length: 14
cdr3_nt: TGCAGTGCTAGAGATGAACGGAAGGTTTACGAGCAGTACTTC
cdr3_aa: CSARDERKVYEQYF

d_call: NA
clone_size: NA
j_call: TRBJ2-7
v_call: TRBV7-2
cdr3_length: 17
cdr3_nt: TGTGCCAGCAGCTTAGAATGGTGGGGCCGAGTCTCCCACGAGCAGTACTTC
cdr3_aa: CASSLEWWGRVSHEQYF

d_call: TRBD1
clone_size: NA
j_call: TRBJ1-5
v_call: TRBV12-3/TRBV12-4
cdr3_length: 16
cdr3_nt: TGTGCCAGCAGTCCCGGGACAGGGGATAGCAATCAGCCCCAGCATTTT
cdr3_aa: CASSPGTGDSNQPQHF

d_call: NA
clone_size: NA
j_call: TRBJ2-7
v_call: TRBV27
cdr3_length: 14
cdr3_nt: TGTGCCAGCAGTTTATTTTGGCCACCCCACGAGCACTACTTC
cdr3_aa: CASSLFWPPHEHYF

d_call: TRBD2
clone_size: few
j_call: TRBJ2-7
v_call: TRBV5-1
cdr3_length: 14
cdr3_nt: TGCGCCAGCAGCCCCGGGACTAGATACAATGAGCAGTACTTC
cdr3_aa: CASSPGTRYNEQYF

d_call: TRBD1
clone_size: few
j_call: TRBJ2-6
v_call: TRBV6-2/TRBV6-3
cdr3_length: 20
cdr3_nt: TGTGCCAGCAGTTACTCGGCCCCCGGGACAGGGGTCTCTGGGGCCAACGTCCTGACTTTC
cdr3_aa: CASSYSAPGTGVSGANVLTF

d_call: NA
clone_size: NA
j_call: TRBJ2-3
v_call: TRBV21-1
cdr3_length: 14
cdr3_nt: TGTGCCAGCAGCAAAGTTGAAGTTACAGATACGCAGTATTTT
cdr3_aa: CASSKVEVTDTQYF

d_call: NA
clone_size: few
j_call: TRBJ1-2
v_call: TRBV27
cdr3_length: 16
cdr3_nt: TGTGCCAGCAGCTACACAATCAGGGGAGAGGGCTATGGCTACACCTTC
cdr3_aa: CASSYTIRGEGYGYTF

d_call: NA
clone_size: NA
j_call: TRBJ2-3
v_call: TRBV4-1
cdr3_length: 17
cdr3_nt: TGCGCCAGCAGCCAGGGAACAGAGGTATTAGCCTGGAATACGCAGTATTTT
cdr3_aa: CASSQGTEVLAWNTQYF

d_call: TRBD2
clone_size: NA
j_call: TRBJ2-5
v_call: TRBV20-1
cdr3_length: 14
cdr3_nt: TGCAGTGCTAGCACTAGCGGGAGATGGGGGACCCAGTACTTC
cdr3_aa: CSASTSGRWGTQYF

d_call: NA
clone_size: few
j_call: TRBJ1-5
v_call: TRBV11-2
cdr3_length: 15
cdr3_nt: TGTGCCAGCAGCTCAGACAGGATAGGAAATCAGCCCCAGCATTTT
cdr3_aa: CASSSDRIGNQPQHF

d_call: NA
clone_size: few
j_call: TRBJ2-1
v_call: TRBV4-2
cdr3_length: 18
cdr3_nt: TGTGCCAGCAGCCAAGGTAGGGTTGGGGACCTGACCTACAATGAGCAGTTCTTC
cdr3_aa: CASSQGRVGDLTYNEQFF

d_call: TRBD1
clone_size: few
j_call: TRBJ2-3
v_call: TRBV10-3
cdr3_length: 14
cdr3_nt: TGTGCCATCAGGGGACAGAAAGGCACAGATACGCAGTATTTT
cdr3_aa: CAIRGQKGTDTQYF

d_call: TRBD1
clone_size: many
j_call: TRBJ2-7
v_call: TRBV28
cdr3_length: 15
cdr3_nt: TGTGCCAGCAGTTTTCCCGGACAGGGAACTAGCGAGCAGTACTTC
cdr3_aa: CASSFPGQGTSEQYF